The 28 T cell receptor beta chains presented below share a single source sample, sequenced in a study of T cells in Graves' hyperthyroidism and ophthalmopathy. Using RNA transcripts as the source, TCR beta CDR3 regions were amplified. The study used the HTBI primer set for a first-round RT-PCR of the TCR CDR3. TCRdb processed the multiplex PCR reads anew with MiXCR; each CDR3 protein has one entry. The sample consists of more than 300,000 distinct CDR3 sequences, roughly a sixth of them appearing once. The sequencing sample was made of blood. The receptors were sampled from a woman in her thirties with Graves' hyperthyroidism that later progressed to Graves' ophthalmopathy.

The J gene is TRBJ2-6, the V gene TRBV7-9, with 7 bases matching TRBD1. The J segment lost 2 bases and the V segment lost 4 bases, leaving 2 bases of the junction unmatched. Per germline, CDR1 SEHNR and CDR2 FQNEAQ (reference sequence). This CDR3 spans 15 amino acids. The CDR3 region has the DNA TGTGCCAGCAGCTCAACAGGGGCTGGGGCCAACGTCCTGACTTTC. This encodes CASSSTGAGANVLTF.

This clonotype was detected a few times. The genes are TRBV12-3 or TRBV12-4 and TRBJ2-1; 12 bases match TRBD2. This CDR3 is 18 amino acids long. V shed 4 bases, J shed 9 bases, and the junction held 16 bases outside the gene matches. Here the CDR3 reads CASSSTDLAGGTSTEQFF. CDR3 sequence (DNA): TGTGCCAGCAGTTCCACGGATCTAGCGGGAGGGACCTCTACTGAGCAGTTCTTC.

This clonotype was detected many times. The genes are TRBV2 and TRBJ1-5; D is unclear. Per germline, CDR1 SNHLY and CDR2 FYNNEI. This CDR3 has 15 residues. Trimming cost V 4 bases and J 2 bases, with 12 bases left between them. The CDR3 nucleotides are TGTGCCAGCAGTGGGGCCCCCCGGGGCAATCAGCCCCAGCATTTT. This codes for CASSGAPRGNQPQHF.

This clonotype turned up a few times. The chain has TRBV12-3 or TRBV12-4 and TRBJ1-1; TRBD1 might be the D (5 bases). The V gene lost 4 bases and the J gene lost 1 base, with 10 bases spanning the gap. The CDR3 is 14 amino acids. The DNA for the CDR3 is TGTGCCAGCAGTTCTGGGGGGGGGAACACTGAAGCTTTCTTT. Translated: CASSSGGGNTEAFF.

This clonotype came up a few times. The CDR3, as DNA: TGCAGCGTTATACCGGGACCACTTGAGCAGTTCTTC. Translating gives CSVIPGPLEQFF. V is TRBV29-1 and J is TRBJ2-1; D tentatively reads TRBD1 or TRBD2 (5 bases each). CDR1 and CDR2 from the germline V gene are SQVTM and ANQGSEA. This CDR3 region has 12 residues. Trimming pared 5 bases from V and 9 bases from J, leaving 14 bases between.

This clonotype was counted at least ten times. This rearrangement joins TRBV6-1 to TRBJ2-2, with 11 bases that match TRBD2. With V trimmed by 6 bases and J by 5 bases, 5 bases remained unmatched. The CDR3 has 15 residues. Germline V gene sequence: CDR1 MNHNS, CDR2 SASEGT. The CDR3 spells CASRLLAGGTGELFF. CDR3 nucleotides: TGTGCCAGCAGGCTCCTAGCGGGAGGAACCGGGGAGCTGTTTTTT.

This clonotype was observed many times. The J gene is TRBJ1-5, the V gene TRBV28; D remains ambiguous. Germline loops: CDR1 MDHEN, CDR2 SYDVKM. Trimming took 1 base from V and 6 from J, leaving 10 bases between them. There are 14 residues in the CDR3. The CDR3 DNA reads as TGTGCCAGCAGTTTATCAATGCCCGGTCAGCCCCAGCATTTT. This gives the protein CASSLSMPGQPQHF.

This clonotype was recorded many times. The V call is TRBV7-2, the J call TRBJ2-2, with D tentatively TRBD2 (5 bases). CDR1 is SGHTA and CDR2 is FQGNSA in the germline V gene. CDR3 length: 17 amino acids. V gave up 3 bases and J gave up 0 bases, with 14 bases separating them. The CDR3 DNA sequence: TGTGCCAGCAGCTTTGAATTTGGAGGACCGAACACCGGGGAGCTGTTTTTT. Translating it yields CASSFEFGGPNTGELFF.

This clonotype was seen repeatedly, ten times or more. The J gene is TRBJ1-5, the V gene TRBV12-3 or TRBV12-4; 7 bases are shared with TRBD1. J was trimmed by 5 bases and V by 5 bases; bases with no gene match: 9. This CDR3 has 15 amino acids. The CDR3 loop is CASSRTGVIHQPQHF. The CDR3 DNA sequence: TGTGCCAGCAGTAGAACAGGGGTGATACATCAGCCCCAGCATTTT.

This clonotype was recorded many times. The chain is built from TRBV20-1 and TRBJ2-7; D may match TRBD1 or TRBD2 (6 bases each). This CDR3 is 14 amino acids long. The germline V and J ends were trimmed by 6 bases and 3 bases, with 18 bases remaining between them. Per germline, CDR1 DFQATT and CDR2 SNEGSKA (reference sequence). CDR3: CSAPYQGGNYEQYF. The CDR3 region has the DNA TGCAGTGCCCCATACCAAGGGGGGAACTACGAGCAGTACTTC.

This clonotype has a count of ten or more. The gene calls are TRBV15 and TRBJ1-2, with D possibly TRBD1 on 5 matching bases. The CDR3 length is 15 residues. Germline V gene lookup returns CDR1 LNHNV and CDR2 YYDKDF (reference sequence). The germline V and J ends were trimmed by 5 bases and 8 bases, with 21 bases remaining between them. CDR3 nucleotides: TGTGCCACCAGCGCCGACAGATCCGCCGGGGAGGGCTACACCTTC. Protein sequence: CATSADRSAGEGYTF.

Ten or more counts support this clonotype. The chain recombines TRBV11-2 with TRBJ1-1, with D tentatively TRBD1 (6 bases). Trimming pared 2 bases from V and 7 bases from J, leaving 17 bases between. The CDR3 length is 15 residues. Per germline, CDR1 SGHAT and CDR2 FQNNGV. The CDR3 DNA reads TGTGCCAGCAGCTTATTAAGGGGGTTGGGAATTGAAGCTTTCTTT. Amino acid sequence: CASSLLRGLGIEAFF.

Details on this clonotype: At one of its ends the junction is not consistent with the germline gene, which may arise from a read error. The V and J genes are TRBV10-3 and TRBJ2-5; 9 nucleotides agree with TRBD1. This CDR3 comprises 18 residues. Germline V gene data show CDR1 as ENHRY and CDR2 as SYGVKD. In DNA form, the CDR3 reads TGTGCCGTCAGTGACATCGTAGCCGGGACAGGGAGTTCCGAGACCCAGTACTTC. Translation: CAVSDIVAGTGSSETQYF.

There are a few counts of this clonotype. The gene calls are TRBV28 and TRBJ1-2; D remains ambiguous. The CDR3 is 14 amino acids. Trimming took 0 bases from V and 5 from J, leaving 10 bases between them. From germline, CDR1 is MDHEN and CDR2 SYDVKM. The CDR3 DNA sequence: TGTGCCAGCAGTTTATGGAAGGGAGGGTATGGCTACACCTTC. Translation: CASSLWKGGYGYTF.

The chain links TRBV6-1 to TRBJ2-3; 10 bases fit TRBD2. Per germline, CDR1 MNHNS and CDR2 SASEGT. The CDR3 is 17 residues long. The V segment lost 6 bases and the J segment 3 bases; nucleotides outside the gene matches: 12. The CDR3 sequence: CASSQEGSGGATDTQYF. CDR3 DNA: TGTGCCAGCAGCCAAGAGGGGAGCGGGGGGGCAACAGATACGCAGTATTTT.

The chain employs TRBV9 and TRBJ2-3, with a possible D match to TRBD2 (5 bases). Germline V gene sequence: CDR1 SGDLS, CDR2 YYNGEE. The length of the CDR3 is 15 residues. V shed 4 bases and J shed 0 bases, with 12 bases lying between them. CDR3 protein: CASSQHSGSTDTQYF. CDR3 nucleotides: TGTGCCAGCAGCCAACACTCGGGGAGCACAGATACGCAGTATTTT.

Regarding this clonotype: With a much larger clone just one base away, this may be a read error. The missing conserved phenylalanine or tryptophan at the end of this CDR3 makes a read error likely. The V and J genes are TRBV11-2 and TRBJ2-1; D perhaps matches TRBD1 (5 bases). The ends were cut back, 5 bases at V and 1 base at J, with 15 bases in the middle. In germline, CDR1 is SGHAT, CDR2 FQNNGV. There are 16 residues in the CDR3. CDR3 sequence: CASSTTTADSYNEQFL. In nucleotides, the CDR3 is TGTGCCAGCAGCACAACGACAGCCGATTCCTACAATGAGCAGTTCCTC.

On this clonotype itself: This may be a read error: a much more frequent sequence differs by one nucleotide. J is TRBJ1-2 and V is TRBV27; weak D call: TRBD1 (6 bases). CDR3 length: 13 residues. CDR1 and CDR2 from the germline V gene are MNHEY and SMNVEV (reference sequence). The CDR3 nucleotides read TGTGCCGGCAGACCGACAGGCGGGTGGCACTACACCTTC. It translates to CAGRPTGGWHYTF.

This clonotype was detected ten times or more. The V call is TRBV12-3 or TRBV12-4, the J call TRBJ1-2, with 7 bases lining up with TRBD1. With V trimmed by 6 bases and J by 2 bases, 3 bases remained unmatched. This CDR3 has 13 amino acids. The CDR3 is CASRLTGNYGYTF. In nucleotides, the CDR3 is TGTGCCAGCAGGCTGACAGGGAACTATGGCTACACCTTC.

J is TRBJ2-1 and V is TRBV6-1; D possibly corresponds to TRBD1 (5 bases). The V gene's germline CDR1 is MNHNS and CDR2 SASEGT. The CDR3 spans 12 residues. Trimming left V 5 bases short and J 10 bases short, with 12 bases between. The CDR3 reads CASSQTANEQFF. In nucleotides, the CDR3 is TGTGCCAGCAGTCAGACAGCGAACGAGCAGTTCTTC.

This clonotype was counted a few times. The chain has TRBV15 and TRBJ1-5, with 10 bases fitting TRBD1. Germline CDR1 and CDR2: LNHNV and YYDKDF (reference sequence). The V segment lost 2 bases and the J segment 4 bases; nucleotides outside the gene matches: 2. The CDR3 length is 15 residues. The chain's CDR3 is CATSRKGQGNQPQHF. For the CDR3, the DNA is TGTGCCACCAGCAGAAAGGGACAGGGGAATCAGCCCCAGCATTTT.

This clonotype has a handful of counts. This sequence joins TRBV28 and TRBJ2-5; no firm D call. This CDR3 region has 13 residues. The germline CDR1 and CDR2 sequences are MDHEN and SYDVKM. V shed 2 bases and J shed 0 bases, with 4 bases lying between them. DNA for the CDR3: TGTGCCAGCAGTTTACGGCACCAAGAGACCCAGTACTTC. Translated: CASSLRHQETQYF. Full variable domain (outside the CDR3, taken from reference TRBV28 and TRBJ2-5): DVKVTQSSRYLVKRTGEKVFLECVQDMDHENMFWYRQDPGLGLRLIYFSYDVKMKEKGDIPEGYSVSREKKERFSLILESASTNQTSMYLCASSLRHQETQYFGPGTRLLVL.

This clonotype was counted many times. The chain employs TRBV20-1 and TRBJ2-5; D unclear. The V and J ends lost 1 base and 3 bases respectively, with 15 bases between them. In germline, CDR1 is DFQATT, CDR2 SNEGSKA (reference sequence). CDR3 length equals 15 residues. The CDR3 here is CSARVPGSSKETQYF. The CDR3 nucleotides are TGCAGTGCTAGAGTTCCGGGTTCGTCGAAAGAGACCCAGTACTTC.

This clonotype was counted many times. The chain recombines TRBV5-4 with TRBJ2-2, with 7 bases matching TRBD2. Germline CDR1 reads SGHNT; CDR2 reads YYREEE (reference sequence). This CDR3 comprises 15 residues. V dropped 6 bases and J dropped 7; count of bases not matched to a gene: 12. CDR3 amino acids: CASTPDREAVGELFF. The DNA for the CDR3 is TGTGCCAGCACCCCCGACCGGGAGGCGGTCGGGGAGCTGTTTTTT.

This clonotype has only a few counts. The rearrangement joins TRBV28 to TRBJ1-2; TRBD1 might be the D (6 bases). Germline CDR1 is MDHEN and CDR2 is SYDVKM. The V end lost 4 bases, the J end lost 3 bases, and 15 bases lay between the germline ends. The CDR3 is 15 residues long. The CDR3 loop reads CASSSDRRFHYGYTF. In DNA, the CDR3 is TGTGCCAGCAGTTCTGACAGGCGGTTTCACTATGGCTACACCTTC.

This clonotype was picked up a small number of times. The chain is built from TRBV4-1 and TRBJ2-7; D perhaps matches TRBD1 (5 bases). Deletions cut 1 base from V and 4 bases from J, with 14 bases between. This CDR3 comprises 15 residues. Looked up from germline, CDR1 is MGHRA and CDR2 is YSYEKL. In DNA form, the CDR3 reads TGCGCCAGCAGCCAAGGTATCGGACAAAAATACGAGCAGTACTTC. This encodes CASSQGIGQKYEQYF.

The chain has TRBV6-1 and TRBJ1-1, with D possibly TRBD1 on 6 matching bases. V was cut by 7 bases and J by 0 bases, with 15 bases left in between. CDR1 is MNHNS, CDR2 SASEGT, per germline. The length of the CDR3 is 15 residues. The CDR3 nucleotides are TGTGCCAGCACCGCAAAGGGGGAAATGAACACTGAAGCTTTCTTT. Encoded protein: CASTAKGEMNTEAFF.

The J gene is TRBJ1-4, the V gene TRBV9; 10 bases line up with TRBD1. CDR3 length: 15 residues. The germline V gene encodes CDR1 SGDLS and CDR2 YYNGEE. With 4 bases clipped from V and 6 bases from J, the junction kept 6 bases outside the gene matches. In nucleotides, the CDR3 is TGTGCCAGCAGCACAGGGACAGGGGACCATGAAAAACTGTTTTTT. Amino acid sequence: CASSTGTGDHEKLFF. The complete variable domain, with remaining parts taken from reference TRBV9 and TRBJ1-4, reads DSGVTQTPKHLITATGQRVTLRCSPRSGDLSVYWYQQSLDQGLQFLIQYYNGEERAKGNILERFSAQQFPDLHSELNLSSLELGDSALYFCASSTGTGDHEKLFFGSGTQLSVL.